The present TCR beta chain was sequenced within a study of blood T cell repertoires in COVID-19. Study-level information: COVID-19 samples, acute and convalescent, were from the United States, Italy and Spain.

Some clones are missing from TCRdb's copy, which holds only in-frame ones; the method was immunoSEQ multiplex PCR. The table shows 130,000 or so clones, with less than 85% occurring only once. Germline CDR1 SEHNR, CDR2 FQNEAQ (reference sequence). V dropped 1 base and J dropped 4 bases, with 13 bases sitting between them. This CDR3 is 15 amino acids long. The specimen sequenced was peripheral blood. The chain links TRBV7-9 to TRBJ1-1; possibly TRBD1 for D (5 bases). The sequence was obtained from a woman aged 55 to 70 with acute or convalescent COVID-19. CDR3 coding DNA: TGTGCCAGCAGCTTAGGATTTGGGGGGAGCACTGAAGCTTTCTTT. Its translation: CASSLGFGGSTEAFF.